The clone carrying this T cell receptor (beta chain) was detected ten times or more. Its antigen is as yet unknown. This record comes from a study of T cell repertoires in cytomegalovirus infection. Across the whole study: From public TCR beta signatures came an indication of both CMV infection and matching HLA type. Notes on the study in general: In two of eight donors, the top clonotype was HLA-C-restricted CMV-specific. Carriers of CMV and the relevant HLA type were discriminated by public TCR beta frequency.

MiXCR, run by TCRdb on the reads, gives a single entry per CDR3 protein. The sample has around 210,000 distinct CDR3 sequences, 6.5% seen once. Looked up from germline, CDR1 is LNHDA and CDR2 is SQIVND (reference sequence). The CDR3 length is 13 residues. The V end was cut by 5 bases, the J end by 4 bases, with 9 bases between. The chain employs TRBV19 and TRBJ2-1; D gene ambiguous. Sequencing was carried out using PBMCs. The TCR originated in a human donor in good health (CMV status not recorded). Some clones in this sample may be carry-over from other donors' samples. CDR3 in amino acids: CASSLGRYNEQFF. CDR3 nucleotide sequence: TGTGCCAGTAGTTTGGGCCGGTACAATGAGCAGTTCTTC.